This T cell receptor beta chain was found in a study of T cells in Graves' hyperthyroidism and ophthalmopathy. As for the study in general: Peripheral blood was taken when the disease was first diagnosed, before any treatment began.

This CDR3 spans 16 amino acids. Germline assignment: CDR1 MDHEN and CDR2 SYDVKM. The V and J ends lost 7 bases and 5 bases, in that order; junction bases with no gene match: 13. Regarding the study as a whole: The model made its ophthalmopathy prediction, and onset followed a median approximately six months later. Most expanded thyroid clonotypes above 0.001 recurred in blood.

Amplified TCR beta CDR3 regions derived from RNA transcripts. An initial round of RT-PCR targeting the TCR CDR3 relied on the HTBI primer set. TCRdb re-called the multiplex PCR reads through MiXCR, storing one row per CDR3 protein. Of 450,000 to 650,000 distinct CDR3 sequences listed, more than 13% are singletons. This clonotype occurred a few times. What it recognizes is unknown. Diagnosis rested on symptoms, serum thyroxine and TRAb, thyroid ultrasound, and orbital computed tomography. This receptor was taken from a woman in her late teens or twenties with Graves' ophthalmopathy. Sequencing was performed on blood. V gene TRBV28 combines with J gene TRBJ1-5; 8 nucleotides agree with TRBD1. The CDR3 nucleotides are TGTGCCAGCACGCTTCCAGGGGGCGCGCCATATCAGCCCCAGCATTTT. It encodes CASTLPGGAPYQPQHF.